This T cell receptor beta chain is drawn from a study of cytotoxic CD8 clonotypes in ibrutinib-treated CLL. Study details: The subjects consisted of 11 to 12 relapsed/refractory and roughly 14 treatment-naive individuals, with 17 to 18 IGHV unmutated. General observations from the study: Once treatment began, public clonotypes, which were uncommon, contracted or stayed stable. Baseline clonality was higher than in age-matched healthy donors and moved in step with circulating CD8+ T-cell counts.

Between the trimmed V and J ends, which lost 0 bases and 3 bases, there was a span of 7 bases. CDR3 length: 13 residues. Germline values: CDR1 SGDLS, CDR2 YYNGEE. A note on this clone: Its antigen is as yet unknown. Other DNA sequences of this sample code for an identical CDR3.

About 2.2 micrograms of genomic DNA, which was extracted from cryopreserved PBMCs, served as the material used for the TCR beta libraries. The method was immunoSEQ multiplex PCR; TCRdb's version includes in-frame clones alone and lacks a portion of them. The sample shows under 200,000 clones, more than 65% of them seen only once. The genes are TRBV9 and TRBJ2-7; D is unresolved. The clonotype comes from a human donor with chronic lymphocytic leukemia. Sequenced here: PBMCs, sampled after 12 months of ibrutinib treatment. The CDR3 reads CASSVGRDYEQYF. In nucleotides, the CDR3 is TGTGCCAGCAGCGTAGGTCGCGACTACGAGCAGTACTTC.